These 26 T cell receptor beta chains were all obtained from the same sample, sequenced in a study of monozygotic twins with inflammatory bowel disease. TCRdb derives one entry per CDR3 protein from the 5' RACE reads, leaving out DNA. In total, the table holds 200,000 to 250,000 distinct CDR3 sequences. The sequenced material came from blood. The origin of the receptors is a human donor with ulcerative colitis or Crohn's disease, or a healthy co-twin of an affected twin (not recorded which).

The chain carries TRBV7-9 and TRBJ2-7; TCRdb proposes TRBD2, but this gene call is untestable without DNA. This CDR3 comprises 14 residues. Germline V CDR1 and CDR2: SEHNR, FQNEAQ (reference sequence). The CDR3 sequence: CASSPQQALYEQYF.

The rearrangement uses TRBV9 and TRBJ1-3; TCRdb's D gene call, TRBD1, goes unchecked for lack of DNA. The germline V gene has CDR1 SGDLS and CDR2 YYNGEE. The CDR3 consists of 14 residues. This CDR3 is CASSSGTAGNTIYF.

This chain joins TRBV29-1 and TRBJ1-2; TCRdb's D call of TRBD1 is untestable without DNA. The V gene's germline CDR1 is SQVTM and CDR2 ANQGSEA. This CDR3 contains 13 residues. The CDR3 reads CSVDSRGAYGYTF.

The chain has TRBV25-1 and TRBJ2-7. Germline-derived CDR1 and CDR2 are MGHDK and SYGVNS. The CDR3 has 11 residues. This CDR3 is CASSGFYEQYF.

The chain uses TRBV5-1 and TRBJ1-1. Germline V gives CDR1 SGHRS, CDR2 YFSETQ. The CDR3 has 13 residues. The CDR3 here is CASQPGMNTEAFF.

The chain is built from TRBV4-2 and TRBJ1-6; without DNA, the TCRdb call of TRBD1 cannot be checked. This CDR3 has 15 residues. The germline gives CDR1 LGHNA, CDR2 YNFKEQ. CDR3 residues: CANSQADRDNSPLHF.

The rearrangement uses TRBV15 and TRBJ1-2; TCRdb indicates TRBD1, and absent DNA this call remains unverified. Germline CDR1 reads LNHNV; CDR2 reads YYDKDF (reference sequence). The CDR3 is 15 residues long. CDR3 residues: CATSRGDRGGYGYTF.

The gene calls are TRBV5-6 and TRBJ1-5; the D gene TCRdb calls, TRBD1, cannot be checked with no DNA. The CDR3 has 15 amino acids. Per germline, CDR1 SGHDT and CDR2 YYEEEE. The CDR3 reads CASSSSDRAGQPQHF.

J is TRBJ2-7 and V is TRBV12-3 or TRBV12-4; there is no DNA to check the TCRdb D call of TRBD1. This CDR3 spans 14 amino acids. The CDR3 sequence is CASSFGRGRDEQYF.

The chain has TRBV3-1 and TRBJ2-2. The CDR3 is 17 residues long. Germline loops: CDR1 LGHDT, CDR2 YNNKEL (reference sequence). CDR3 protein: CASSQGHRTANTGELFF.

The chain recombines TRBV5-1 with TRBJ2-1; TCRdb's D call, TRBD2, is unchecked because there is no DNA. CDR1 is SGHRS, CDR2 YFSETQ, per germline. CDR3 length: 12 amino acids. The CDR3 is CASSPGGTRKFF. Variable domain in full (rest from reference TRBV5-1 and TRBJ2-1): KAGVTQTPRYLIKTRGQQVTLSCSPISGHRSVSWYQQTPGQGLQFLFEYFSETQRNKGNFPGRFSGRQFSNSRSEMNVSTLELGDSALYLCASSPGGTRKFFGPGTRLTVL.

This chain uses TRBV6-2 or TRBV6-3 with TRBJ2-1; TCRdb gives TRBD2 as the D gene, but with no DNA this cannot be confirmed. The CDR3 length is 15 residues. The germline V gene encodes CDR1 MNHEY and CDR2 SVGEGT. CDR3 sequence reads: CASSRTMESSGEQFF.

The rearrangement links TRBV29-1 to TRBJ1-6. Germline loops: CDR1 SQVTM, CDR2 ANQGSEA. The CDR3 sequence is 13 residues long. This chain's CDR3 is CSVQAGLNSPLHF. The full variable domain, with the rest looked up from reference TRBV29-1 and TRBJ1-6, is SAVISQKPSRDICQRGTSLTIQCQVDSQVTMMFWYRQQPGQSLTLIATANQGSEATYESGFVIDKFPISRPNLTFSTLTVSNMSPEDSSIYLCSVQAGLNSPLHFGNGTRLTVT.

This rearrangement joins TRBV12-3 or TRBV12-4 to TRBJ2-1; TCRdb reports TRBD1, a call that lacks DNA to check it against. The CDR3 consists of 15 residues. The CDR3 sequence: CASSSRGTGWYEQFF.

V and J are TRBV9 and TRBJ2-3; TCRdb's D call of TRBD2 is untestable without DNA. The CDR3 runs to 16 residues. From germline, CDR1 is SGDLS and CDR2 YYNGEE. This CDR3 is CASSQLWTSGTDTQYF.

The rearrangement links TRBV29-1 to TRBJ2-2; TCRdb's assignment of TRBD1 cannot be checked, as there is no DNA. Per germline, CDR1 SQVTM and CDR2 ANQGSEA. CDR3 length: 13 residues. The CDR3 here is CSVGAGAPGELFF.

This chain connects TRBV20-1 to TRBJ1-5. The CDR3 runs to 14 residues. Per the germline V gene, CDR1 is DFQATT and CDR2 is SNEGSKA (reference sequence). CDR3 in amino acids: CSARNYIPDQPQHF.

The chain links TRBV28 to TRBJ1-5. Germline values: CDR1 MDHEN, CDR2 SYDVKM. CDR3 length: 15 residues. CDR3 amino acids: CASSLLAGLYQPQHF.

The chain's CDR3 is CASSLKLLAGADTQYF. The chain has TRBV5-1 and TRBJ2-3; as DNA is missing, the TRBD2 call by TCRdb cannot be tested. Germline lookup yields CDR1 SGHRS and CDR2 YFSETQ. The CDR3 runs to 16 residues.

V and J are TRBV7-9 and TRBJ2-2; TCRdb lists TRBD1, though no DNA is available to test this call. Germline values: CDR1 SEHNR, CDR2 FQNEAQ (reference sequence). There are 15 residues in the CDR3. CDR3: CASSSGQVNTGELFF.

V is TRBV20-1 and J is TRBJ2-3; TCRdb's D call of TRBD2 is untestable without DNA. This CDR3 is 13 amino acids long. Germline CDR1 and CDR2: DFQATT and SNEGSKA (reference sequence). This chain's CDR3 is CSANSEALDTQYF.

The chain recombines TRBV5-1 with TRBJ2-7; TCRdb's D call, TRBD1, is unchecked because there is no DNA. CDR3 length: 12 residues. CDR1 and CDR2 from the germline V gene are SGHRS and YFSETQ. The CDR3 sequence: CASSWDGAEQYF.

J is TRBJ1-4 and V is TRBV12-3 or TRBV12-4. The CDR3 sequence is 14 residues long. CDR3: CASSSQATNEKLFF.

The rearrangement joins TRBV10-3 to TRBJ1-1; TCRdb designates TRBD1, a call that cannot be tested without DNA. Germline-derived CDR1 and CDR2 are ENHRY and SYGVKD. This CDR3 contains 13 residues. CDR3 protein: CAVLGQSNTEAFF.

This chain joins TRBV29-1 and TRBJ2-1; without DNA, the TCRdb call of TRBD2 cannot be checked. CDR1 SQVTM and CDR2 ANQGSEA come from the germline V gene. The CDR3 runs 15 residues. The CDR3: CSVEVLGLAESQRFF.

V and J are TRBV2 and TRBJ2-3; TCRdb's D gene call, TRBD1, goes unchecked for lack of DNA. CDR3 size: 14 residues. Germline CDR1 reads SNHLY; CDR2 reads FYNNEI. This CDR3 is CASSPLASTDTQYF.